The 31 T cell receptor beta chains below were found in one sample sequenced in a study of breast tumors, draining lymph nodes, adjacent tissues. Breast cancer patients provided tissue from their axillary draining lymph nodes. Via MiXCR, TCRdb re-called the multiplex PCR reads, giving one row per CDR3 protein. The profile shows some 130,000 distinct CDR3 sequences, more than 20% of them singletons. The sample consisted of axillary lymph node tissue. The receptors come from a female donor with breast cancer. Some clones in this sample may be carry-over from other donors' samples.

This clonotype was seen ten or more times. The V gene is TRBV9, the J gene TRBJ1-6; 7 nucleotides match TRBD1. The CDR3 has 13 residues. The germline V gene has CDR1 SGDLS and CDR2 YYNGEE. V shed 5 bases and J 6 bases; nucleotides not matched to a gene: 2. This chain's CDR3 is CASRGQPNSPLHF. The CDR3, as DNA: TGTGCCAGCAGGGGACAGCCTAATTCACCCCTCCACTTT. Full variable domain (missing parts from reference TRBV9 and TRBJ1-6): DSGVTQTPKHLITATGQRVTLRCSPRSGDLSVYWYQQSLDQGLQFLIQYYNGEERAKGNILERFSAQQFPDLHSELNLSSLELGDSALYFCASRGQPNSPLHFGNGTRLTVT.

The chain is built from TRBV24-1 and TRBJ2-5; D unclear. The V gene lost 4 bases and the J gene lost 1 base, with 6 bases spanning the gap. The CDR3 loop spans 13 amino acids. CDR1 KGHDR and CDR2 SFDVKD come from the germline V gene. Here the CDR3 reads CATSEGFQETQYF. The DNA for the CDR3 is TGTGCCACCAGTGAGGGGTTCCAAGAGACCCAGTACTTC.

This clonotype showed up many times. The gene calls are TRBV6-6 and TRBJ2-1, with 9 nucleotides matching TRBD2. Germline V gene lookup returns CDR1 MNHNY and CDR2 SVGAGI (reference sequence). Germline trimming cut 6 bases from V and 7 bases from J; bases unmatched to any gene: 7. This CDR3 comprises 14 residues. CDR3 residues: CASSSGTSWNEQFF. The CDR3, as DNA: TGTGCCAGCAGCTCCGGGACTAGCTGGAATGAGCAGTTCTTC.

This clonotype was recorded only once. The rearrangement links TRBV7-2 to TRBJ2-2; 7 bases are a match to TRBD1. The CDR3 extends over 16 amino acids. Losses at the gene ends were 5 bases for V and 6 bases for J; bases not matched to a gene: 12. Germline V gene sequence: CDR1 SGHTA, CDR2 FQGNSA. CDR3 DNA sequence: TGTGCCAGCAGCACACAGGGGCCCCGAGTGCCCGGGGAGCTGTTTTTT. Its translation is CASSTQGPRVPGELFF.

J is TRBJ2-2 and V is TRBV19; a weak D match, TRBD2 (6 bases). V was cut by 8 bases and J by 5 bases, with 12 bases left in between. The CDR3 totals 13 residues. Germline V gene data show CDR1 as LNHDA and CDR2 as SQIVND (reference sequence). The CDR3 DNA is TGTGCCAGTCGGCTTGGGGGGACCGGGGAGCTGTTTTTT. It yields the protein CASRLGGTGELFF.

This clonotype occurred a few times. The chain carries TRBV11-3 and TRBJ1-4; 8 nucleotides line up with TRBD1. V shed 5 bases, J shed 4 bases, and the junction held 15 bases outside the gene matches. The CDR3 is 18 residues long. Germline V gene lookup returns CDR1 SGHNT and CDR2 YENEEA. The CDR3 here is CASSPLRDRLDINEKLFF. As DNA, the CDR3 is TGTGCCAGCAGCCCTTTAAGGGACAGGCTTGACATTAATGAAAAACTGTTTTTT.

As regards this clonotype: This clone may be a read error of a much larger clone one base away. V gene TRBV19 combines with J gene TRBJ2-5, with no clear D. Per the germline V gene, CDR1 is LNHDA and CDR2 is SQIVND (reference sequence). The CDR3 contains 11 residues. The CDR3 loop reads CASSTGQTQHF. CDR3 nucleotides: TGTGCCAGTAGTACAGGCCAGACCCAGCACTTC.

In the case of this clonotype: Given a much more abundant clone one base away, this may be a read error. The chain combines TRBV30 with TRBJ1-2; D is uncertain. The germline CDR1 and CDR2 sequences are GTSNPN and SVGIG (reference sequence). This CDR3 has 12 amino acids. The CDR3 sequence: CAWSSDSYGCTF. For the CDR3, the DNA is TGTGCCTGGAGTTCGGATAGCTATGGCTGCACCTTC.

This clonotype appeared many times. This sequence joins TRBV7-9 and TRBJ1-4; no clear D. The CDR3 length is 12 residues. V was cut by 1 base and J by 7 bases, with 4 bases left in between. Germline V lookup: CDR1 SEHNR, CDR2 FQNEAQ (reference sequence). The CDR3 DNA reads as TGTGCCAGCAGCTTAGGTCCTGAAAAACTGTTTTTT. Residues: CASSLGPEKLFF.

As for this clonotype: A single base separates this from a much larger clone, so it may be a read error. The chain links TRBV12-3 or TRBV12-4 to TRBJ2-7; 7 bases match TRBD2. This CDR3 is built from 15 residues. V lost 5 bases, J lost 2 bases, and 9 bases stayed unmatched. The CDR3 is CASSLSGLHPYEQYF. The CDR3 nucleotides read TGTGCCAGCAGTCTCTCGGGACTACACCCCTACGAGCAGTACTTC.

This clonotype was found many times. The CDR3 sequence is CASSSLAGVSGELFF. The CDR3 bases are TGTGCCAGCAGCTCACTAGCGGGAGTTTCCGGGGAGCTGTTTTTT. The genes are TRBV7-9 and TRBJ2-2; 11 nucleotides line up with TRBD2. This CDR3 region has 15 residues. Per germline, CDR1 SEHNR and CDR2 FQNEAQ (reference sequence). V was pared by 4 bases and J by 6 bases, with 4 bases of the junction left unmatched.

Comment on this clonotype: This may be a read error, as it is one base from a much larger clone. The genes are TRBV30 and TRBJ2-1, with D unclear. The V gene's germline CDR1 is GTSNPN and CDR2 SVGIG (reference sequence). Deletions cut 1 base from V and 12 bases from J, with 10 bases between. The CDR3 length is 11 residues. The CDR3 sequence is CAWSGNYRQFF. Written as DNA, the CDR3 is TGTGCCTGGAGTGGGAACTACCGGCAGTTCTTC.

Note on this clonotype: This clone may be a read error of a much larger clone one base away. The rearrangement links TRBV30 to TRBJ2-5; 8 bases align to TRBD2. The germline gives CDR1 GTSNPN, CDR2 SVGIG (reference sequence). The trim removed 3 bases at V and 13 bases at J, leaving 16 bases unmatched. The CDR3 extends over 14 amino acids. The CDR3 DNA reads TGTGCCTGGAGCGGGGGGGGCCAGCAATACATCCGGTACTTC. Its protein is CAWSGGGQQYIRYF.

This clonotype was seen ten or more times. V is TRBV20-1 and J is TRBJ2-1, with 13 bases lining up with TRBD2. The CDR3 is made up of 15 amino acids. In germline, CDR1 is DFQATT, CDR2 SNEGSKA (reference sequence). With 5 bases clipped from V and 10 bases from J, the junction kept 11 bases outside the gene matches. CDR3 amino acids: CSADGLAGEVREQFF. The CDR3 nucleotides read TGCAGTGCTGATGGACTAGCGGGAGAGGTCCGCGAGCAGTTCTTC.

This clonotype was picked up many times. CDR3 bases: TGCAGTGCTGGCAAGACAGGGGAGTTCTACGAGCAGTACTTC. Translating gives CSAGKTGEFYEQYF. V gene TRBV20-1 combines with J gene TRBJ2-7; 8 bases align to TRBD1. Germline V gene sequence: CDR1 DFQATT, CDR2 SNEGSKA (reference sequence). J was trimmed by 3 bases and V by 5 bases; bases with no gene match: 9. The CDR3 runs 14 residues.

This clonotype was counted ten times or more. The chain combines TRBV7-9 with TRBJ1-3, with D tentatively TRBD1 (6 bases). Trimming shortened V by 6 bases and J by 3 bases, and 12 bases separated the two germline ends. Per germline, CDR1 SEHNR and CDR2 FQNEAQ (reference sequence). This CDR3 has 14 amino acids. The CDR3 DNA reads TGTGCCAGCAGAACCTCAGGGGATGGAAACACCATATATTTT. It is translated as CASRTSGDGNTIYF.

Many counts were recorded for this clonotype. The V call is TRBV4-3, the J call TRBJ2-1, with D possibly being TRBD2 (5 bases). Germline V gene lookup returns CDR1 LGHNA and CDR2 YSLEER. This CDR3 region has 16 residues. V dropped 0 bases and J dropped 6 bases, with 15 bases sitting between them. The CDR3 DNA sequence: TGCGCCAGCAGCCAAGAAAGGCTAGAGGGTGGCAATGAGCAGTTCTTC. Translated, it gives CASSQERLEGGNEQFF.

This clonotype came up many times. This chain links TRBV7-9 with TRBJ1-3, with TRBD1 matching over 9 bases. Germline CDR1 SEHNR, CDR2 FQNEAQ (reference sequence). This CDR3 spans 16 amino acids. V was clipped by 5 bases and J by 2 bases; unmatched bases: 7. CDR3 DNA: TGTGCCAGCAGCCCAGGACAGGGGATCGCTGGAAACACCATATATTTT. Its translation is CASSPGQGIAGNTIYF.

This chain's CDR3 is CASSQQGLAGDETQYF. The CDR3 nucleotides read TGCGCCAGCAGCCAACAGGGACTAGCGGGAGATGAGACCCAGTACTTC. This chain connects TRBV4-1 to TRBJ2-5; the match to TRBD2 covers 14 bases. The V gene end was trimmed by 2 bases and the J gene end by 5 bases; junction bases not matched to a gene: 4. Per the germline V gene, CDR1 is MGHRA and CDR2 is YSYEKL. The CDR3 totals 16 residues.

The rearrangement links TRBV4-1 to TRBJ2-5; a possible D gene is TRBD2 (6 bases). This CDR3 is 16 amino acids long. The ends were cut back, 4 bases at V and 3 bases at J, with 18 bases in the middle. CDR1 and CDR2 from the germline V gene are MGHRA and YSYEKL. This CDR3 is CASSPSKGTGEETQYF. Written as DNA, the CDR3 is TGCGCCAGCAGCCCTTCTAAGGGGACTGGCGAAGAGACCCAGTACTTC.

This clonotype was seen many times. The V gene is TRBV7-2, the J gene TRBJ2-3, with D hard to call. Germline CDR1 and CDR2: SGHTA and FQGNSA. Deletions cut 5 bases from V and 5 bases from J, with 23 bases between. The CDR3 covers 17 residues. The CDR3 DNA reads as TGTGCCAGCAGCCAACCGGTTTCTAGGAGCCTCGGAGATACGCAGTATTTT. The encoded protein is CASSQPVSRSLGDTQYF.

This sequence joins TRBV7-8 and TRBJ2-1; 9 bases match TRBD1. Germline CDR1 reads SGHVS; CDR2 reads FQNEAQ. The V and J ends lost 5 bases and 2 bases, in that order; junction bases with no gene match: 4. The CDR3 is 15 residues long. As DNA, the CDR3 is TGTGCCAGCAGCCGTCGACAGGGGGCCTACAATGAGCAGTTCTTC. This gives the protein CASSRRQGAYNEQFF.

The sample holds a few counts of this clonotype. The chain employs TRBV3-1 and TRBJ2-7; TRBD1 aligns across 9 bases. Per germline, CDR1 LGHDT and CDR2 YNNKEL (reference sequence). The CDR3 is 15 amino acids. Germline trimming cut 1 base from V and 6 bases from J; bases unmatched to any gene: 7. As DNA, the CDR3 is TGTGCCAGCAGCCAAGGGACAGGGGCAGGGGGCGAGCAGTACTTC. It translates to CASSQGTGAGGEQYF.

About this clonotype: One end of the junction is discordant with germline, which a read error may explain. This rearrangement joins TRBV4-1 to TRBJ2-4; 11 positions match TRBD1. Germline CDR1 and CDR2: MGHRA and YSYEKL. The CDR3 is 15 amino acids. CDR3 coding DNA: TGCGCCAGCAGCCCCGGGACAGGGGGAAGAAACGTTCAGTACTTC. Protein sequence: CASSPGTGGRNVQYF.

This clonotype appeared many times. One end of the junction does not line up with germline, which may come from a read error. V usage is TRBV9 and J usage is TRBJ2-7, with a tentative D call TRBD1 (6 bases). The CDR3 contains 19 residues. CDR1 is SGDLS and CDR2 is YYNGEE in the germline V gene. The CDR3 bases are TGTGCCAGCAGCCCACCCAGGGGAGAGGGAGCGGAGCCCCACTACGGGCAGTACTTC. Its translation: CASSPPRGEGAEPHYGQYF.

The table lists this clonotype with many counts. The chain has TRBV19 and TRBJ2-5, with D perhaps matching TRBD1 (6 bases). With 3 bases removed from V and 0 bases from J, the gap between germline ends came to 11 bases. Germline values: CDR1 LNHDA, CDR2 SQIVND (reference sequence). The CDR3 has 15 amino acids. The CDR3 region is CASSMVTGNQETQYF. CDR3 sequence (DNA): TGTGCCAGTAGTATGGTTACAGGGAACCAAGAGACCCAGTACTTC.

This clonotype was recorded at least ten times. The J gene is TRBJ2-1, the V gene TRBV2; 13 bases agree with TRBD2. Germline V CDR1 and CDR2: SNHLY, FYNNEI. The CDR3 extends over 17 amino acids. V shed 6 bases, J shed 4 bases, and the junction held 9 bases outside the gene matches. The CDR3 sequence: CASRYTSGRAKYNEQFF. The CDR3 coding sequence is TGTGCCAGCAGATATACTAGCGGGAGGGCCAAATACAATGAGCAGTTCTTC. The whole variable domain, filled in from reference TRBV2 and TRBJ2-1, reads EPEVTQTPSHQVTQMGQEVILRCVPISNHLYFYWYRQILGQKVEFLVSFYNNEISEKSEIFDDQFSVERPDGSNFTLKIRSTKLEDSAMYFCASRYTSGRAKYNEQFFGPGTRLTVL.

In this sample, this clonotype turned up many times. V usage is TRBV20-1 and J usage is TRBJ2-1; TRBD2 agrees at 8 bases. V shed 4 bases and J 8 bases; nucleotides not matched to a gene: 13. The CDR3 consists of 15 residues. Germline V gene sequence: CDR1 DFQATT, CDR2 SNEGSKA (reference sequence). CDR3 sequence (DNA): TGCAGTGCTAACCGACCCGGGACTAGTTTCGATGAGCAGTTCTTC. This gives the protein CSANRPGTSFDEQFF.

The sample holds many counts of this clonotype. The CDR3 loop reads CASSYSGREDSYNEQFF. The CDR3, as DNA: TGTGCCAGCAGTTACTCAGGGCGGGAGGACTCCTACAATGAGCAGTTCTTC. This chain connects TRBV6-6 to TRBJ2-1; 8 nucleotides agree with TRBD2. The CDR3 length is 17 residues. Germline-derived CDR1 and CDR2 are MNHNY and SVGAGI (reference sequence). Trimming cost V 0 bases and J 0 bases; bases outside gene matches: 4.

This clonotype has more than one count but fewer than ten. The V call is TRBV13, the J call TRBJ2-6; the D gene could be TRBD1 or TRBD2 (5 bases each). V was cut by 0 bases and J by 0 bases, with 6 bases left in between. In germline, CDR1 is PRHDT, CDR2 FYEKMQ (reference sequence). The CDR3 covers 16 residues. CDR3 DNA: TGTGCCAGCAGCTTAGGGGGACCCTCTGGGGCCAACGTCCTGACTTTC. Translation gives CASSLGGPSGANVLTF. The full variable domain, in which reference TRBV13 and TRBJ2-6 provide the parts outside the CDR3, is AAGVIQSPRHLIKEKRETATLKCYPIPRHDTVYWYQQGPGQDPQFLISFYEKMQSDKGSIPDRFSAQQFSDYHSELNMSSLELGDSALYFCASSLGGPSGANVLTFGAGSRLTVL.

A few counts support this clonotype. The genes are TRBV6-6 and TRBJ1-5; TRBD1 matches 8 bases. In germline, CDR1 is MNHNY, CDR2 SVGAGI (reference sequence). CDR3 length: 16 amino acids. The V gene end was trimmed by 5 bases and the J gene end by 5 bases; junction bases not matched to a gene: 11. The CDR3 spells CASSPYLQGVDQPQHF. The CDR3 nucleotides are TGTGCCAGCAGTCCGTACCTACAGGGGGTTGATCAGCCCCAGCATTTT.